Listed below are T cell receptor beta chains from one sample, sequenced in a study of blood T cell repertoires in COVID-19. Assay used: immunoSEQ multiplex PCR; TCRdb lists only in-frame clones, some missing. The sample has 10,000 to 15,000 clones; roughly four fifths are singletons. The material sequenced was peripheral blood. All receptors derive from a woman aged 55-70 years with acute or convalescent COVID-19. Both conserved end residues are part of each CDR3. A D gene is named only where the DNA matches it firmly. For some rows the clone size is stated as once, few or many, or as a class when expanded; others skip it.

DNA: TGTGCCAGCAGCCAAGGACAGGCCATGGGGGAGCTGTTTTTT
CDR3: CASSQGQAMGELFF
V: TRBV4-2
J: TRBJ2-2
D: .
size: .

DNA: TGTGCCAGCAGCTCCGGACTAGCGGGGGCTCGGCAAGAGACCCAGTACTTC
CDR3: CASSSGLAGARQETQYF
V: TRBV11-2
J: TRBJ2-5
D: TRBD2
size: .

DNA: TGTGCCACCAGCAGAGCTCCCAGGGGAGGGGGTGAAAAACTGTTTTTT
CDR3: CATSRAPRGGGEKLFF
V: TRBV15
J: TRBJ1-4
D: .
size: .

DNA: TGTGCCAGCAGCCAAGTTCCGGGACTAACCACTGAAGCTTTCTTT
CDR3: CASSQVPGLTTEAFF
V: TRBV6-5
J: TRBJ1-1
D: .
size: .

DNA: TGCGCCAGCAGCTTGTTCCAGCGGGGGGCCACGAACACCGGGGAGCTGTTTTTT
CDR3: CASSLFQRGATNTGELFF
V: TRBV5-1
J: TRBJ2-2
D: TRBD2
size: .

DNA: TGTGCCAGCTCACCCCAAAGACAGCAAGAGACCCAGTACTTC
CDR3: CASSPQRQQETQYF
V: TRBV18
J: TRBJ2-5
D: .
size: .

DNA: TGCAGTGCTAGGGCGGATGAGCAGTTCTTC
CDR3: CSARADEQFF
V: TRBV20-1
J: TRBJ2-1
D: .
size: few

DNA: TGTGCCACCAGCACTCGTCGGGTTGGCGATGGCTACACCTTC
CDR3: CATSTRRVGDGYTF
V: TRBV15
J: TRBJ1-2
D: .
size: .

DNA: TGTGCCAGCAGTCAACCCCGGGACAGGGGGCCCTACGAGCAGTACTTC
CDR3: CASSQPRDRGPYEQYF
V: TRBV11-1
J: TRBJ2-7
D: TRBD1
size: .

DNA: TGTGCCAGCAGCCAAGCTACAGCCTCTGGAAACACCATATATTTT
CDR3: CASSQATASGNTIYF
V: TRBV3-1/TRBV3-2
J: TRBJ1-3
D: .
size: once

DNA: TGTGCCAGCAGCGCCCGCCACGGGACATCGGAGGGCACAGATACGCAGTATTTT
CDR3: CASSARHGTSEGTDTQYF
V: TRBV9
J: TRBJ2-3
D: .
size: .

DNA: TGTGCCAGCTCGCCCACAGGCGGCTGGACTGAAGCTTTCTTT
CDR3: CASSPTGGWTEAFF
V: TRBV18
J: TRBJ1-1
D: .
size: .